This T cell receptor (beta chain) was retrieved from a study of long-term antiretroviral therapy in people with HIV. The assay used was immunoSEQ (version v3.0), run at survey level. Measured with immunoSEQ multiplex PCR; TCRdb has only the in-frame clones, and not every one. The data hold roughly 23,000 clones, with roughly four fifths observed a single time. Germline V gives CDR1 SNHLY, CDR2 FYNNEI. V was shortened by 8 bases and J by 0 bases, with 8 bases between the two germline ends. The CDR3 consists of 14 residues. The chain carries TRBV2 and TRBJ1-6, with D tentatively TRBD1 (5 bases). The sequence was collected from a man between 25 and 39 years old with HIV. The starting material was unsorted PBMCs, obtained 1.5 years after starting antiretroviral therapy. The CDR3 region has the DNA TGTGCCAGCGAGGGGAACTCCTATAATTCACCCCTCCACTTT. It encodes CASEGNSYNSPLHF.